Below, 7 T cell receptor beta chains from the same sample are listed, as sequenced in a study of cytomegalovirus exposure and HLA in healthy donors. PCR amplification relied on 60 Vbeta primers (plus 13 Jbeta primers). Sequencing used immunoSEQ multiplex PCR; TCRdb keeps in-frame clones, though not all of them. This table holds approximately 190,000 clones, 75% to 90% found once. The sample was PBMCs. These receptors were obtained from a woman in her late teens or twenties in good health and CMV-seronegative.

This rearrangement joins TRBV6-5 to TRBJ2-1; D is perhaps TRBD1 (5 bases). V lost 4 bases to trimming and J lost 5 bases, with 12 bases between them. This CDR3 spans 14 amino acids. Per germline, CDR1 MNHEY and CDR2 SVGAGI. CDR3 residues: CASSSALGHNEQFF. Written as DNA, the CDR3 is TGTGCCAGCAGTTCCGCTTTGGGGCACAATGAGCAGTTCTTC.

The chain uses TRBV18 and TRBJ2-7, with TRBD2 identical over 15 bases. The CDR3 has 19 residues. Looked up from germline, CDR1 is KGHSH and CDR2 is LQKENI. V shed 0 bases and J 2 bases; nucleotides not matched to a gene: 8. This CDR3 reads CASSPPGLAGGLLTYEQYF. DNA of the CDR3: TGTGCCAGCTCACCACCCGGACTAGCGGGAGGGCTCCTAACCTACGAGCAGTACTTC.

V usage is TRBV27 and J usage is TRBJ1-3; D is undetermined. This CDR3 region has 14 residues. The V end was cut by 4 bases, the J end by 0 bases, with 7 bases between. CDR1 MNHEY and CDR2 SMNVEV come from the germline V gene (reference sequence). CDR3 sequence reads: CASSSSYSGNTIYF. The CDR3 DNA follows: TGTGCCAGCAGTTCCTCCTACTCTGGAAACACCATATATTTT.

The chain couples TRBV19 to TRBJ2-5, with 8 nucleotides matching TRBD2. With 1 base clipped from V and 5 bases from J, the junction kept 12 bases outside the gene matches. This CDR3 is 17 amino acids long. Germline CDR1 and CDR2: LNHDA and SQIVND (reference sequence). This chain's CDR3 is CASSIAEPGLGVETQYF. The DNA of the CDR3 is TGTGCCAGTAGTATAGCCGAACCGGGACTAGGTGTGGAGACCCAGTACTTC. Looking up the rest from reference TRBV19 and TRBJ2-5 gives the full variable domain: DGGITQSPKYLFRKEGQNVTLSCEQNLNHDAMYWYRQDPGQGLRLIYYSQIVNDFQKGDIAEGYSVSREKKESFPLTVTSAQKNPTAFYLCASSIAEPGLGVETQYFGPGTRLLVL.

This chain connects TRBV5-8 to TRBJ2-7, with D unresolved. Between the trimmed V and J ends, which lost 4 bases and 4 bases, there was a span of 6 bases. The CDR3 runs to 11 residues. From germline, CDR1 is SGHTS and CDR2 YDEGEE. CDR3 in amino acids: CASSDTYEQYF. The DNA for the CDR3 is TGTGCCAGCAGCGATACTTACGAGCAGTACTTC.

The gene calls are TRBV5-6 and TRBJ2-3; TRBD2 agrees at 10 bases. V gave up 5 bases and J gave up 5 bases; unmatched junction bases: 8. The CDR3 runs to 15 residues. The germline V gene encodes CDR1 SGHDT and CDR2 YYEEEE. The CDR3 coding sequence is TGTGCCAGCAGTCCTCTAGCGGGAGTTATAGATACGCAGTATTTT. This gives the protein CASSPLAGVIDTQYF.

The chain has TRBV12-5 and TRBJ1-2, with a possible D match to TRBD1 (6 bases). This CDR3 is built from 19 residues. Between the trimmed V and J ends, which lost 1 base and 6 bases, there was a span of 27 bases. From germline, CDR1 is LGHNT and CDR2 FRNRAP. The CDR3 spells CASGLARRWETGLLDGYTF. The CDR3 DNA follows: TGTGCTAGTGGTTTGGCCCGTAGGTGGGAAACAGGGCTTCTCGATGGCTACACCTTC.